The sequence of this T cell receptor beta chain was determined in a study of blood T cell repertoires in COVID-19. Study as a whole: The United States, Italy and Spain were the sources of the acute and convalescent COVID-19 samples. Nucleic acid was either cDNA or gDNA, and it came from T cells, B-cell-depleted T cells, or PBMCs.

Study processing details: Amplification from reference gene primers served as the basis for estimated nucleated cell counts. Clones were sequenced by immunoSEQ multiplex PCR, and TCRdb holds only the in-frame ones, with some missing. V and J calls and clone size follow that table, whereas D and trimming were derived from the DNA. The sample yields 84,000 or so clones, 83% seen once. Sequenced sample: peripheral blood. The sequence was collected from an elderly woman with acute or convalescent COVID-19.

CDR3 amino acids: CASSAQGVLAKNIQYF. In DNA form, the CDR3 reads TGTGCCAGCAGCGCCCAGGGTGTCTTAGCCAAAAACATTCAGTACTTC. J is TRBJ2-4 and V is TRBV3-1 (or the pseudogene TRBV3-2), with D possibly matching TRBD1 (5 bases). V was trimmed by 5 bases and J by 0 bases, leaving 14 bases between them. Germline CDR1 and CDR2: LGHDT and YNNKEL (reference sequence). CDR3 length: 16 residues.